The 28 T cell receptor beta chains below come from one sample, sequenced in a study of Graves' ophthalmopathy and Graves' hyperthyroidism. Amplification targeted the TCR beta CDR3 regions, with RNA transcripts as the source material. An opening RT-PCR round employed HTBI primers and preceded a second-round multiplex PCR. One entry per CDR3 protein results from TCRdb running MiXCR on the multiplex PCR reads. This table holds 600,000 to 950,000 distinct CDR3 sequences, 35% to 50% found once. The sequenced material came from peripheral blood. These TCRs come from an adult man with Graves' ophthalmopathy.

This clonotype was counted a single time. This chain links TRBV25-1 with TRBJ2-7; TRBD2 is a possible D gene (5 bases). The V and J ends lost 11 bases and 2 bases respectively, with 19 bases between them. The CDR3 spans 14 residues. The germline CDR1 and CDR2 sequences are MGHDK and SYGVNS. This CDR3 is CAWRKRGRTYEQYF. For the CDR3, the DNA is TGTGCCTGGAGGAAGAGAGGGCGGACCTACGAGCAGTACTTC.

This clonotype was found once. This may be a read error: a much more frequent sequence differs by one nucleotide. As DNA, the CDR3 is TGTGCCAGCAACTCCACAGTAAACTATGGCTACACCTTC. Amino acid sequence: CASNSTVNYGYTF. The V and J genes are TRBV7-3 and TRBJ1-2, with D unresolved. CDR1 is SGHTA, CDR2 FQGTGA, per germline. The CDR3 length is 13 residues. V was clipped by 7 bases and J by 2 bases, with 11 bases between them.

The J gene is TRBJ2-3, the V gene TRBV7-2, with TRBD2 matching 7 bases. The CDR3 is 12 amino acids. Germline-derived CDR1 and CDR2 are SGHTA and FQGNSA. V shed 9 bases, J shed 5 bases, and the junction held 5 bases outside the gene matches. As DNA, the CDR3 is TGTGCCAGTTCAGGGAGGGGAGATACGCAGTATTTT. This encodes CASSGRGDTQYF.

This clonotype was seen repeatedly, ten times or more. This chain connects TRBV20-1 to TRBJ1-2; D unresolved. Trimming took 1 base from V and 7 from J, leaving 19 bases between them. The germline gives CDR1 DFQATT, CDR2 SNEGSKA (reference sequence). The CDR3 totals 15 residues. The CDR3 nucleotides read TGCAGTGCTAGAGGCAATCCTCAGATCGGGTTTGGCTACACCTTC. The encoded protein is CSARGNPQIGFGYTF.

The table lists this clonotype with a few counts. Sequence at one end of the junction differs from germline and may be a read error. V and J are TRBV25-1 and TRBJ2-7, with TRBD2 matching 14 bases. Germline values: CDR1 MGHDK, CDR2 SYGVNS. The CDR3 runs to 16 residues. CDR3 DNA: TGTGCCACCAGTGACCCCGGGACTAGCGGGAGCTACGAGCAGTACTTC. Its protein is CATSDPGTSGSYEQYF.

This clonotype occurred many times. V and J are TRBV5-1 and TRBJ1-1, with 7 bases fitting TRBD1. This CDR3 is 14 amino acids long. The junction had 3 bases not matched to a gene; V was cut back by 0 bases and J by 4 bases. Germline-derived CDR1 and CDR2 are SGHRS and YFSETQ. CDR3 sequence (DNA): TGCGCCAGCAGCTTGGGGGCAGGGGGCACTGAAGCTTTCTTT. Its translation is CASSLGAGGTEAFF.

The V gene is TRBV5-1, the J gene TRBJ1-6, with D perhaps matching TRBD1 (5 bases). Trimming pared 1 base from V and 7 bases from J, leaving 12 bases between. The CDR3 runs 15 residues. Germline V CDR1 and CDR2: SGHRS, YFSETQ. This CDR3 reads CASSLRGGNNSPLHF. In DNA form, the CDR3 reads TGCGCCAGCAGCTTGCGTGGGGGTAACAATTCACCCCTCCACTTT.

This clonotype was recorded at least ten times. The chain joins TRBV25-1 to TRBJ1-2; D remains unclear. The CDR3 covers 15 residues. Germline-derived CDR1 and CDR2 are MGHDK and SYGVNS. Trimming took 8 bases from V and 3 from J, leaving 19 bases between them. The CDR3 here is CASSLPGVLDYGYTF. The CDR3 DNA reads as TGTGCCAGCTCCCTGCCCGGGGTTCTAGACTATGGCTACACCTTC.

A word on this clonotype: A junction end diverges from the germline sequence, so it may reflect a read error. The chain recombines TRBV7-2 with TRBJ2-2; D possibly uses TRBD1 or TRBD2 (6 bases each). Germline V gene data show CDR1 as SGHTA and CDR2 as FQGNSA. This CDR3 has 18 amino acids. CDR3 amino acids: CASSFFLTQGGGTGELLF. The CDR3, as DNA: TGTGCCAGCAGCTTCTTTCTAACACAGGGCGGAGGGACCGGGGAGCTGCTTTTT.

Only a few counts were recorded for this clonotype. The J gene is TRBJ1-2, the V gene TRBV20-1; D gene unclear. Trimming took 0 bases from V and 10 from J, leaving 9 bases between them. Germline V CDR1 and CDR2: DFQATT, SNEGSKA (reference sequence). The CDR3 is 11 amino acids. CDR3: CSARDLWAYTF. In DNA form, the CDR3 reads TGCAGTGCTAGAGATTTATGGGCCTACACCTTC.

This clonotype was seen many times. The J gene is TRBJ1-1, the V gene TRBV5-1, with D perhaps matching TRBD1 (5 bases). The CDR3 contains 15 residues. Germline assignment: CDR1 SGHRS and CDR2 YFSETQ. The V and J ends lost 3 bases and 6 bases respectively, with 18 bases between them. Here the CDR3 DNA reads TGCGCCAGCAGCTCCGTCGGGGGGTCTGGCCCTGAAGCTTTCTTT. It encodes CASSSVGGSGPEAFF.

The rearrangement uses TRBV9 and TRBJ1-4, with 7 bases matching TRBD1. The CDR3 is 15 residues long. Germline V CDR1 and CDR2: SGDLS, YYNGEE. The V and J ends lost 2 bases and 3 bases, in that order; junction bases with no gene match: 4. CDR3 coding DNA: TGTGCCAGCAGCGTTGGACAGGCATCTAATGAAAAACTGTTTTTT. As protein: CASSVGQASNEKLFF.

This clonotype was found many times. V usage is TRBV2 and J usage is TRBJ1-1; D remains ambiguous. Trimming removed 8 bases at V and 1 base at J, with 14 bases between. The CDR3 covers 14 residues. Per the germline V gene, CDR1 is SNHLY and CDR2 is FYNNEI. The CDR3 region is CASAFGGQNTEAFF. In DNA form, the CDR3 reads TGTGCCAGCGCGTTTGGTGGGCAGAACACTGAAGCTTTCTTT.

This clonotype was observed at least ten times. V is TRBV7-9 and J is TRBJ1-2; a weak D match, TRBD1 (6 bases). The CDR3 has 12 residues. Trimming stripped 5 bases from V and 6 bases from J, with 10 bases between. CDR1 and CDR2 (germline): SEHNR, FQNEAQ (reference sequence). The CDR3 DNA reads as TGTGCCAGCAGCCCCGACAGGAATGGCTACACCTTC. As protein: CASSPDRNGYTF.

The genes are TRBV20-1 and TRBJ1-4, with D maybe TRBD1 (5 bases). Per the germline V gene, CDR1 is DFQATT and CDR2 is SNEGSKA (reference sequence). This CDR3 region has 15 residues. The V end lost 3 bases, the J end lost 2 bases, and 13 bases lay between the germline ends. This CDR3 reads CSASGRPGTNEKLFF. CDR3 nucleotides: TGCAGTGCTAGCGGTCGGCCAGGGACTAATGAAAAACTGTTTTTT.

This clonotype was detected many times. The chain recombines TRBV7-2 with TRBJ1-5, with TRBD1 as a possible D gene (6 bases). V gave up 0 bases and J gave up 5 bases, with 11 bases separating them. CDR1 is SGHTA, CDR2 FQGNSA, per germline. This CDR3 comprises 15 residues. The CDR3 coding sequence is TGTGCCAGCAGCTTAGCAGGCAGGGGATATCAGCCCCAGCATTTT. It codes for CASSLAGRGYQPQHF.

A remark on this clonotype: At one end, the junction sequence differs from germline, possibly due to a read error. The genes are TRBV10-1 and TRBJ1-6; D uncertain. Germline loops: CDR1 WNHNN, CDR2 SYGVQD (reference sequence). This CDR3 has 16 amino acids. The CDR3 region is CASSPASGQLNSPLHF. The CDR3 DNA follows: TGTGCCAGCAGCCCGGCTAGCGGGCAGCTTAATTCACCCCTCCACTTT.

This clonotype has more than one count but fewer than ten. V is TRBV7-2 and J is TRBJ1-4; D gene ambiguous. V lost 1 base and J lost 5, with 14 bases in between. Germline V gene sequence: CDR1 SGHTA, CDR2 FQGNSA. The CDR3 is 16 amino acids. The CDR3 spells CASSLGSVHVNEKLFF. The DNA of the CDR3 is TGTGCCAGCAGCTTAGGGTCGGTGCACGTAAATGAAAAACTGTTTTTT.

The CDR3 loop is CASSDSAGEVNEKLFF. In DNA, the CDR3 is TGTGCCAGCAGTGATAGTGCCGGGGAGGTTAATGAAAAACTGTTTTTT. The V gene is TRBV25-1, the J gene TRBJ1-4, with D uncertain. The CDR3 has 16 residues. In germline, CDR1 is MGHDK, CDR2 SYGVNS. V lost 3 bases and J lost 4, with 15 bases in between.

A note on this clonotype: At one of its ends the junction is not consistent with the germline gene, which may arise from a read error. The CDR3 region has the DNA TGTGCCAGCAGCCAAGTACAGAGCTCCTACGAGCAGTACTTC. This codes for CASSQVQSSYEQYF. V gene TRBV10-2 combines with J gene TRBJ2-7; D unclear. The CDR3 runs 14 residues. In germline, CDR1 is WSHSY, CDR2 SAAADI.

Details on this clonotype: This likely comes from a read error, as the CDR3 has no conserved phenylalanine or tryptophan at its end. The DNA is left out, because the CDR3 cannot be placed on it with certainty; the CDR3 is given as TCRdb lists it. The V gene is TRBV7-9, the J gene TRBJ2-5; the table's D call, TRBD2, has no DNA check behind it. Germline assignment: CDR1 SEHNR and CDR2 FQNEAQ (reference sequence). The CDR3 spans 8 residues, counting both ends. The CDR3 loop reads CASKPGGL.

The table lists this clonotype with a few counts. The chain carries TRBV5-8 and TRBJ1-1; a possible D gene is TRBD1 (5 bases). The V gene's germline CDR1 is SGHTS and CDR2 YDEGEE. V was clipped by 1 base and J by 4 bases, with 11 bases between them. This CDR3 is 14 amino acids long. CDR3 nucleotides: TGTGCCAGCAGCTTGAGGGGTCGTCGCACTGAAGCTTTCTTT. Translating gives CASSLRGRRTEAFF.

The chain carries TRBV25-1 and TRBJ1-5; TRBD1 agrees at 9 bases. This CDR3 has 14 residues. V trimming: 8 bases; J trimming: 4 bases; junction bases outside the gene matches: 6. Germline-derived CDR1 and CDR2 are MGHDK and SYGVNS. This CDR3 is CASQEGQGNQPQHF. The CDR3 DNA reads TGTGCCAGCCAAGAGGGACAGGGTAATCAGCCCCAGCATTTT. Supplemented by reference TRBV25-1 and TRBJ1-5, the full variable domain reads EADIYQTPRYLVIGTGKKITLECSQTMGHDKMYWYQQDPGMELHLIHYSYGVNSTEKGDLSSESTVSRIRTEHFPLTLESARPSHTSQYLCASQEGQGNQPQHFGDGTRLSIL.

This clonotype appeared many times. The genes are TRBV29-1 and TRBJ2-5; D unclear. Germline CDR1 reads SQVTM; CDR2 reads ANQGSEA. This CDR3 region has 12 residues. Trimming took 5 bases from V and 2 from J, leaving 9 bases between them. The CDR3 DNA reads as TGCAGCGTTTCGGCAGGACAAGAGACCCAGTACTTC. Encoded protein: CSVSAGQETQYF. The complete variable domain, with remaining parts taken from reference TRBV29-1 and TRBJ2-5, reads SAVISQKPSRDICQRGTSLTIQCQVDSQVTMMFWYRQQPGQSLTLIATANQGSEATYESGFVIDKFPISRPNLTFSTLTVSNMSPEDSSIYLCSVSAGQETQYFGPGTRLLVL.

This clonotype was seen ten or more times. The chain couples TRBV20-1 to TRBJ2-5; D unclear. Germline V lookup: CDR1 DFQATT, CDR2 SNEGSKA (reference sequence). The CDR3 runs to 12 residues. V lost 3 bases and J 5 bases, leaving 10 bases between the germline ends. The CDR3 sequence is CSASDDTETQYF. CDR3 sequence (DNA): TGCAGTGCTAGCGACGATACGGAGACCCAGTACTTC.

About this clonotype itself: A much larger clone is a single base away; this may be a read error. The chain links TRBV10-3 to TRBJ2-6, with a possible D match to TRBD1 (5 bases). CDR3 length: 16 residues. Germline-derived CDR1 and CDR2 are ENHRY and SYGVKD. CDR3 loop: CAISESIWSGANILTF. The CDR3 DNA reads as TGTGCCATCAGTGAGTCTATATGGTCTGGGGCCAACATCCTGACTTTC.

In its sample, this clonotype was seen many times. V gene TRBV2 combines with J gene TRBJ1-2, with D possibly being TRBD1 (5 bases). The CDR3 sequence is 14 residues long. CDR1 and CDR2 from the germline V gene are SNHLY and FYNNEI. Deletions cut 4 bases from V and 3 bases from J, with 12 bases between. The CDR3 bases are TGTGCCAGCAGTGTGCGGGGGGTGTACTATGGCTACACCTTC. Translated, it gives CASSVRGVYYGYTF.

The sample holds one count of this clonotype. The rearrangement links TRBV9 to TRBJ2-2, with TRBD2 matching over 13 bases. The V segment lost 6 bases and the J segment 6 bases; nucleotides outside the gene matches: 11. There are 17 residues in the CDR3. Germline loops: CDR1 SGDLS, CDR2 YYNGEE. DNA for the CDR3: TGTGCCAGCAACCCGGGACTAGCGGGAAATTCCCCCGGGGAGCTGTTTTTT. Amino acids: CASNPGLAGNSPGELFF. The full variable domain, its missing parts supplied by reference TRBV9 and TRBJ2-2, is DSGVTQTPKHLITATGQRVTLRCSPRSGDLSVYWYQQSLDQGLQFLIQYYNGEERAKGNILERFSAQQFPDLHSELNLSSLELGDSALYFCASNPGLAGNSPGELFFGEGSRLTVL.